The 2 T cell receptor beta chains in this list originate from one sample, sequenced in a study of blood T cell repertoires in COVID-19 (TCRdb year 2020). The library was built by means of the immunoSEQ multiplex PCR assay. In its TCRdb copy, this immuneACCESS table keeps in-frame sequences only and misses some clones. Where compared with another copy, unresolved V genes explain less than half of these, and the others have no known cause. The sample has approximately 300,000 clones on record, around 87% of them singletons. The top ten constitute 1% of the sample. Sequencing used peripheral blood. Every receptor here comes from a middle-aged man with active or convalescent COVID-19.

V is TRBV15 and J is TRBJ1-2; D unresolved. Germline CDR1 reads LNHNV; CDR2 reads YYDKDF (reference sequence). V was trimmed by 0 bases and J by 8 bases, leaving 10 bases between them. CDR3 length equals 13 residues. CDR3 residues: CATSRDEGRGYTF. The CDR3 DNA reads as TGTGCCACCAGCAGAGATGAGGGTCGAGGCTACACCTTC.

The CDR3 loop reads CASSDLPVASGNTIYF. The DNA for the CDR3 is TGTGCCAGCAGTGACCTGCCAGTAGCATCCGGAAACACCATATATTTT. V and J are TRBV2 and TRBJ1-3; D gene unclear. The length of the CDR3 is 16 residues. Germline V gene data show CDR1 as SNHLY and CDR2 as FYNNEI. Trimming shortened V by 3 bases and J by 4 bases, and 16 bases separated the two germline ends.